The 27 T cell receptor beta chains reported below all come from one sample, sequenced in a study of blood T cell repertoires in COVID-19. Sequencing was performed with immunoSEQ multiplex PCR; in TCRdb, only in-frame clones are kept and a portion is missing. The sample includes tens of thousands of clones, more than 80% of them seen just once. The sample taken for sequencing was peripheral blood. The source of these receptors is a man older than 75 with acute or convalescent COVID-19.

The chain couples TRBV7-8 to TRBJ2-5; a weak D match, TRBD1 (5 bases). This CDR3 has 15 amino acids. V was cut by 2 bases and J by 0 bases, with 10 bases left in between. Germline assignment: CDR1 SGHVS and CDR2 FQNEAQ. CDR3 in amino acids: CASSLSWTNQETQYF. The CDR3 nucleotides read TGTGCCAGCAGCTTATCATGGACAAACCAAGAGACCCAGTACTTC. Filled out from reference TRBV7-8 and TRBJ2-5, the complete variable domain reads GAGVSQSPRYKVAKRGQDVALRCDPISGHVSLFWYQQALGQGPEFLTYFQNEAQLDKSGLPSDRFFAERPEGSVSTLKIQRTQQEDSAVYLCASSLSWTNQETQYFGPGTRLLVL.

The chain is built from TRBV6-2 or TRBV6-3 and TRBJ2-1, with 10 bases lining up with TRBD2. The germline V gene has CDR1 MNHEY and CDR2 SVGEGT. Losses at the gene ends were 2 bases for V and 2 bases for J; bases not matched to a gene: 3. The length of the CDR3 is 16 residues. CDR3 coding DNA: TGTGCCAGCAGTTACCAGCGGGGGGGACCCTACAATGAGCAGTTCTTC. Translating it yields CASSYQRGGPYNEQFF.

The chain combines TRBV7-9 with TRBJ1-1; D is possibly TRBD1 (6 bases). The ends were cut back, 5 bases at V and 0 bases at J, with 10 bases in the middle. The CDR3 loop spans 14 amino acids. Germline assignment: CDR1 SEHNR and CDR2 FQNEAQ (reference sequence). The CDR3 DNA reads as TGTGCCAGCAGCCCCCGACAGGTGAACACTGAAGCTTTCTTT. Protein: CASSPRQVNTEAFF.

The rearrangement joins TRBV27 to TRBJ1-6; the match to TRBD1 covers 7 bases. The CDR3 runs to 16 residues. J lost 2 bases, V lost 2 bases, and 3 bases had no gene match. Germline lookup yields CDR1 MNHEY and CDR2 SMNVEV (reference sequence). The CDR3 protein is CASSLLTGAYNSPLHF. In DNA, the CDR3 is TGTGCCAGCAGTTTACTTACAGGGGCCTATAATTCACCCCTCCACTTT.

The genes are TRBV7-3 and TRBJ2-3; 9 bases map to TRBD2. The length of the CDR3 is 16 residues. The ends lost 4 bases at V and 2 bases at J; junction bases unmatched: 7. In germline, CDR1 is SGHTA, CDR2 FQGTGA. The CDR3 protein is CASSSKASGATDTQYF. As DNA, the CDR3 is TGTGCCAGCAGCTCAAAGGCTAGCGGGGCCACAGATACGCAGTATTTT.

The rearrangement uses TRBV4-3 and TRBJ1-1; possibly TRBD1 for D (6 bases). In germline, CDR1 is LGHNA, CDR2 YSLEER. There are 14 residues in the CDR3. V was shortened by 1 base and J by 3 bases, with 9 bases between the two germline ends. The CDR3 reads CASSQGDKYTEAFF. CDR3 coding DNA: TGCGCCAGCAGCCAAGGGGACAAGTACACTGAAGCTTTCTTT.

V and J are TRBV2 and TRBJ2-2, with a tentative D call TRBD1 (6 bases). This CDR3 is 14 amino acids long. The ends were cut back, 5 bases at V and 2 bases at J, with 9 bases in the middle. Looked up from germline, CDR1 is SNHLY and CDR2 is FYNNEI. The CDR3 here is CASSPGQNTGELFF. The CDR3 bases are TGTGCCAGCAGTCCGGGACAAAACACCGGGGAGCTGTTTTTT.

V usage is TRBV2 and J usage is TRBJ2-7, with D possibly being TRBD2 (5 bases). V lost 7 bases, J lost 9 bases, and 22 bases lay in between. CDR3 length: 14 residues. Germline lookup yields CDR1 SNHLY and CDR2 FYNNEI. CDR3 nucleotide sequence: TGTGCCAGCAAATTCGGAGGACGCACCGAAGGGCAGTACTTC. This sequence encodes CASKFGGRTEGQYF.

The chain couples TRBV18 to TRBJ2-1; 8 bases map to TRBD2. Germline CDR1 and CDR2: KGHSH and LQKENI. CDR3 length: 15 amino acids. The J segment lost 2 bases and the V segment lost 1 base, leaving 1 base of the junction unmatched. DNA for the CDR3: TGTGCCAGCTCACCACTAGCGGGACCCTACAATGAGCAGTTCTTC. Translated: CASSPLAGPYNEQFF.

This clone has only one observation. The rearrangement joins TRBV28 to TRBJ1-2; TRBD1 matches at 8 bases. The CDR3 consists of 15 residues. The germline V gene has CDR1 MDHEN and CDR2 SYDVKM. V shed 5 bases, J shed 4 bases, and the junction held 9 bases outside the gene matches. CDR3 protein: CASSPPDRVGYGYTF. DNA of the CDR3: TGTGCCAGCAGTCCCCCGGACAGGGTCGGCTATGGCTACACCTTC.

The CDR3 coding sequence is TGTGCCAGCACCTTAACGGACACTGAAGCTTTCTTT. This translates into CASTLTDTEAFF. This chain links TRBV6-6 with TRBJ1-1, with D unresolved. The V and J ends lost 7 bases and 3 bases respectively, with 9 bases between them. Germline assignment: CDR1 MNHNY and CDR2 SVGAGI (reference sequence). The CDR3 extends over 12 amino acids.

The chain has TRBV28 and TRBJ1-6, with D possibly TRBD1 on 6 matching bases. V dropped 3 bases and J dropped 10 bases, with 16 bases sitting between them. In germline, CDR1 is MDHEN, CDR2 SYDVKM. The CDR3 totals 15 residues. The CDR3 coding sequence is TGTGCCAGCAGTTTCAGTCGGACAGTCCGCTCACCCCTCCACTTT. Its translation is CASSFSRTVRSPLHF.

This clone was found a few times. This chain links TRBV6-4 with TRBJ1-1, with 9 bases matching TRBD1. CDR3 size: 15 residues. Trimming at V came to 3 bases and at J to 2 bases, leaving 4 bases not matched to a gene. CDR1 MRHNA and CDR2 SNTAGT come from the germline V gene. Written as DNA, the CDR3 is TGTGCCAGCAGTGAACAGGGACAGGGAAACACTGAAGCTTTCTTT. It is translated as CASSEQGQGNTEAFF.

The V and J genes are TRBV5-8 and TRBJ2-1, with TRBD2 matching 13 bases. There are 15 residues in the CDR3. Germline-derived CDR1 and CDR2 are SGHTS and YDEGEE. J was trimmed by 7 bases and V by 3 bases; bases with no gene match: 4. CDR3 residues: CASSSEGLAGNEQFF. CDR3 bases: TGTGCCAGCAGCTCGGAGGGACTAGCGGGGAATGAGCAGTTCTTC.

J is TRBJ2-5 and V is TRBV5-1; the match to TRBD2 covers 13 bases. V was clipped by 7 bases and J by 3 bases; unmatched bases: 9. Germline V gives CDR1 SGHRS, CDR2 YFSETQ. The CDR3 covers 16 residues. The CDR3 protein is CASGSGGLAGEETQYF. The CDR3 DNA sequence: TGCGCCAGCGGATCGGGCGGACTAGCGGGGGAAGAGACCCAGTACTTC.

The chain is built from TRBV6-2 or TRBV6-3 and TRBJ1-5, with D maybe TRBD1 (5 bases). Per germline, CDR1 MNHEY and CDR2 SVGEGT. The CDR3 has 14 amino acids. Trimming took off 6 bases at V and 5 bases at J, with 14 bases between the two ends. The CDR3 DNA follows: TGTGCCAGCAGCAAGGGAGGGACCCATCAGCCCCAGCATTTT. It translates to CASSKGGTHQPQHF.

This clone was seen a handful of times. This chain connects TRBV28 to TRBJ2-5, with D uncertain. Germline lookup yields CDR1 MDHEN and CDR2 SYDVKM. The CDR3 length is 14 residues. Trimming pared 7 bases from V and 7 bases from J, leaving 19 bases between. For the CDR3, the DNA is TGTGCCAGCACCCTGGGCCTTCCCCAACGGACCCAGTACTTC. It specifies CASTLGLPQRTQYF. Using reference TRBV28 and TRBJ2-5 for the parts outside the CDR3, the full variable domain is DVKVTQSSRYLVKRTGEKVFLECVQDMDHENMFWYRQDPGLGLRLIYFSYDVKMKEKGDIPEGYSVSREKKERFSLILESASTNQTSMYLCASTLGLPQRTQYFGPGTRLLVL.

The chain carries TRBV19 and TRBJ1-5, with 7 positions matching TRBD1. The CDR3 consists of 16 residues. With V trimmed by 3 bases and J by 3 bases, 8 bases remained unmatched. Germline V CDR1 and CDR2: LNHDA, SQIVND (reference sequence). Here the CDR3 reads CASSIRGGTANQPQHF. The CDR3 region has the DNA TGTGCCAGTAGTATTCGGGGTGGGACAGCCAATCAGCCCCAGCATTTT.

The J gene is TRBJ1-1, the V gene TRBV28; 7 bases match TRBD1. V trimming: 9 bases; J trimming: 6 bases; junction bases outside the gene matches: 16. The CDR3 has 15 amino acids. Germline CDR1 and CDR2: MDHEN and SYDVKM. The chain's CDR3 is CARIQGMGRLSEAFF. CDR3 DNA sequence: TGTGCCAGAATACAGGGGATGGGGAGATTATCTGAAGCTTTCTTT.

CDR3 residues: CASSLLGLAGGGELFF. CDR3 DNA: TGTGCCAGCAGTTTACTTGGACTAGCGGGGGGTGGGGAGCTGTTTTTT. The rearrangement joins TRBV28 to TRBJ2-2; 14 bases align to TRBD2. With V trimmed by 2 bases and J by 8 bases, 4 bases remained unmatched. CDR3 length equals 16 residues. Germline V gives CDR1 MDHEN, CDR2 SYDVKM.

The V and J genes are TRBV3-1 (or the pseudogene TRBV3-2) and TRBJ2-1, with 14 positions matching TRBD2. V lost 4 bases to trimming and J lost 12 bases; unmatched junction nucleotides: 8. Germline lookup yields CDR1 LGHDT and CDR2 YNNKEL (reference sequence). The CDR3 is 15 amino acids. Written as DNA, the CDR3 is TGTGCCAGCAGCCCCGGGACTAGCGGGAGTGTGGGGCAGTTCTTC. Amino acid sequence: CASSPGTSGSVGQFF.

The genes are TRBV18 and TRBJ1-4; TRBD1 matches 8 bases. This CDR3 spans 16 amino acids. Trimming at V came to 5 bases and at J to 4 bases, leaving 9 bases not matched to a gene. Germline V gives CDR1 KGHSH, CDR2 LQKENI. The CDR3 reads CASSSVRTGINEKLFF. The CDR3, as DNA: TGTGCCAGCTCATCCGTAAGGACAGGGATTAATGAAAAACTGTTTTTT.

The V gene is TRBV19, the J gene TRBJ2-1, with TRBD2 matching 11 bases. This CDR3 spans 18 amino acids. Per the germline V gene, CDR1 is LNHDA and CDR2 is SQIVND (reference sequence). V lost 3 bases and J lost 0; bases outside the gene matches: 7. The CDR3 DNA reads TGTGCCAGTAGTATGGGAGTAGCGGGAGGGAGCTCCTACAATGAGCAGTTCTTC. Translating gives CASSMGVAGGSSYNEQFF.

V usage is TRBV4-1 and J usage is TRBJ2-1; TRBD1 agrees at 7 bases. V was clipped by 0 bases and J by 5 bases; unmatched bases: 7. CDR1 and CDR2 (germline): MGHRA, YSYEKL. The CDR3 is 16 amino acids. The CDR3 coding sequence is TGCGCCAGCAGCCAAGATTGGGGACAGATTGACAATGAGCAGTTCTTC. Encoded protein: CASSQDWGQIDNEQFF.

This chain uses TRBV28 with TRBJ1-6; 7 nucleotides line up with TRBD1. The CDR3 is made up of 15 amino acids. Germline values: CDR1 MDHEN, CDR2 SYDVKM. The ends lost 2 bases at V and 5 bases at J; junction bases unmatched: 3. CDR3: CASSLGTGDNSPLHF. CDR3 bases: TGTGCCAGCAGTTTAGGTACAGGGGATAATTCACCCCTCCACTTT.

The chain employs TRBV6-5 and TRBJ1-2; the match to TRBD1 covers 7 bases. Germline assignment: CDR1 MNHEY and CDR2 SVGAGI. The CDR3 has 14 amino acids. With V trimmed by 4 bases and J by 4 bases, 6 bases remained unmatched. This chain's CDR3 is CASSFRGASYGYTF. CDR3 DNA sequence: TGTGCCAGCAGTTTCAGGGGGGCCTCCTATGGCTACACCTTC.

The rearrangement uses TRBV2 and TRBJ2-7; 7 positions agree with TRBD2. V lost 0 bases and J lost 2; bases outside the gene matches: 1. There are 14 residues in the CDR3. The V gene's germline CDR1 is SNHLY and CDR2 FYNNEI. Here the CDR3 reads CASSEAGGPYEQYF. In nucleotides, the CDR3 is TGTGCCAGCAGTGAAGCGGGAGGGCCCTACGAGCAGTACTTC.